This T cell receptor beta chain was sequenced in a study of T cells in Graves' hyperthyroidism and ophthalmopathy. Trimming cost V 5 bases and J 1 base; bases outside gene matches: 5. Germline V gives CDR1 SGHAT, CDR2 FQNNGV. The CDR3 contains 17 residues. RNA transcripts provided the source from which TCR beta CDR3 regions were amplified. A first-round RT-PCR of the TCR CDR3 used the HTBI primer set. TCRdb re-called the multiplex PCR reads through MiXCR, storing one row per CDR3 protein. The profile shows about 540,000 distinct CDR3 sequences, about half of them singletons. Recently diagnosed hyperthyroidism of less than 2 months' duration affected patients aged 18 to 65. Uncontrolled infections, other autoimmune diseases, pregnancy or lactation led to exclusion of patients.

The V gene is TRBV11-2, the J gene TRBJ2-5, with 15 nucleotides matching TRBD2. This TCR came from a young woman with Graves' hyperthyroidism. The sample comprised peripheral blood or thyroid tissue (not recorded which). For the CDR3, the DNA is TGTGCCAGCAGCACCTGGACTAGCGGGAGGGCCCAAGAGACCCAGTACTTC. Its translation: CASSTWTSGRAQETQYF.